Listed below are T cell receptor beta chains from one sample, sequenced in a study of T cell changes during pregnancy in multiple sclerosis. Measured with immunoSEQ multiplex PCR; TCRdb has only the in-frame clones, and not every one. The table includes roughly 86,000 clones, approximately 92% detected once. Material: peripheral blood, obtained in the first trimester of pregnancy. These receptor sequences come from a female donor with multiple sclerosis, enrolled in a pregnancy study. CDR3s include the opening cysteine and the closing phenylalanine or tryptophan. Each record gives: CDR3 length, V gene, J gene, D gene, clone size, CDR3 protein, CDR3 DNA. A D gene is named only where the DNA matches it firmly. Clone size is given for some rows only: seen once, a few or many times, or a class if the clone is expanded.

16	TRBV5-1	TRBJ2-2	TRBD1	.	CASSSYGTGITGELFF	TGCGCCAGCAGCTCCTACGGGACAGGGATCACCGGGGAGCTGTTTTTT
14	TRBV19	TRBJ2-3	.	.	CASSLGLNTDTQYF	TGTGCCAGTAGTCTCGGACTTAACACAGATACGCAGTATTTT
19	TRBV27	TRBJ2-1	TRBD2	.	CATIPRTSGISGSHNEQFF	TGTGCCACCATACCTCGGACTAGCGGGATCTCAGGTTCGCACAATGAGCAGTTCTTC
15	TRBV7-9	TRBJ1-4	.	.	CASSLRGRRQEKLFF	TGTGCCAGCAGCTTACGGGGTAGGAGGCAAGAAAAACTGTTTTTT
16	TRBV6-4	TRBJ2-3	TRBD1	.	CASSDSKRQGATTQYF	TGTGCCAGCAGTGACTCGAAGCGACAGGGGGCGACTACGCAGTATTTT
16	TRBV7-2	TRBJ2-2	.	.	CASSTRLTSLTGELFF	TGTGCCAGCAGCACGCGCCTGACTAGTCTAACCGGGGAGCTGTTTTTT
15	TRBV7-2	TRBJ2-7	TRBD1	.	CASSLGSDRFYEQYF	TGTGCCAGCAGCTTAGGTTCGGACAGGTTCTACGAGCAGTACTTC
16	TRBV19	TRBJ1-4	.	.	CASSIGGAVSNEKLFF	TGTGCCAGTAGTATAGGCGGGGCAGTGTCGAATGAAAAACTGTTTTTT
15	TRBV6-4	TRBJ2-7	.	.	CATQNRHSLTYEQYF	TGTGCCACCCAAAACAGGCACTCTCTTACCTACGAGCAGTACTTC
15	TRBV4-1	TRBJ1-4	TRBD1	once	CASSQGDSDNEKLFF	TGCGCCAGCAGCCAAGGGGACAGCGATAATGAAAAACTGTTTTTT
15	TRBV5-1	TRBJ2-3	TRBD2	.	CASSLKGLAADTQYF	TGCGCCAGCAGCTTAAAAGGACTAGCGGCAGATACGCAGTATTTT
14	TRBV5-4	TRBJ2-7	TRBD1	.	CASSSRQGFDEQYF	TGTGCCAGCAGCTCCCGACAGGGGTTCGACGAGCAGTACTTC
14	TRBV29-1	TRBJ2-7	.	.	CSVEEAGVSYEQYF	TGCAGCGTTGAAGAGGCAGGGGTTTCCTACGAGCAGTACTTC
15	TRBV9	TRBJ2-5	.	.	CASSARPGTQETQYF	TGTGCCAGCAGCGCCCGGCCCGGGACACAAGAGACCCAGTACTTC
13	TRBV30	TRBJ2-1	TRBD2	.	CAWTSGTSGRQFF	TGTGCCTGGACCTCCGGGACTAGCGGGCGTCAGTTCTTC
15	TRBV4-3	TRBJ2-7	TRBD2	.	CASSQASGLAYEQYF	TGCGCCAGCAGCCAAGCTAGCGGGCTGGCCTACGAGCAGTACTTC
14	TRBV5-4	TRBJ1-1	.	.	CASSLATGNTEAFF	TGTGCCAGCAGCTTGGCCACGGGGAACACTGAAGCTTTCTTT
14	TRBV2	TRBJ1-1	.	.	CASRGGRGYTEAFF	TGTGCCAGCCGGGGGGGCAGGGGATACACTGAAGCTTTCTTT
15	TRBV6-5	TRBJ2-7	TRBD1	.	CASSYSRQGSYEQYF	TGTGCCAGCAGTTACTCGCGACAGGGCTCCTACGAGCAGTACTTC
15	TRBV5-1	TRBJ2-2	TRBD1	once	CASSPGQTNTGELFF	TGCGCCAGCAGCCCGGGACAGACGAACACCGGGGAGCTGTTTTTT
10	TRBV28	TRBJ2-7	.	.	CVTGKNEQYF	TGTGTTACAGGGAAGAACGAGCAGTACTTC
14	TRBV5-1	TRBJ2-1	.	.	CASSSPGSYNEQFF	TGCGCCAGCAGCTCTCCAGGCTCCTACAATGAGCAGTTCTTC
18	TRBV5-1	TRBJ2-5	TRBD2	.	CASSAGTSGRGASETQYF	TGCGCCAGCAGCGCCGGGACTAGCGGGAGAGGAGCCTCAGAGACCCAGTACTTC
16	TRBV2	TRBJ2-1	TRBD2	.	CASIPLEGGWDNEQFF	TGTGCCAGCATTCCCCTGGAGGGAGGGTGGGACAATGAGCAGTTCTTC
14	TRBV6-6	TRBJ2-3	TRBD2	.	CASSPGLAGVTQYF	TGTGCCAGCAGTCCTGGACTAGCGGGGGTTACGCAGTATTTT
16	TRBV5-4	TRBJ2-7	TRBD2	.	CASSFLAGGGSYEQYF	TGTGCCAGCAGCTTTTTAGCGGGAGGGGGGTCCTACGAGCAGTACTTC
18	TRBV19	TRBJ2-7	TRBD2	.	CASSMARGLAGVVYEQYF	TGTGCCAGTAGTATGGCTCGGGGCCTAGCGGGAGTGGTCTACGAGCAGTACTTC
16	TRBV27	TRBJ2-2	TRBD1	.	CASSSKGQGYTGELFF	TGTGCCAGCAGTTCCAAGGGACAGGGCTATACCGGGGAGCTGTTTTTT
17	TRBV29-1	TRBJ2-1	TRBD2	.	CSVGKLGLAGSYNEQFF	TGCAGCGTTGGCAAACTGGGACTAGCGGGCTCCTACAATGAGCAGTTCTTC
14	TRBV19	TRBJ2-2	.	.	CASGGTPVTGELFF	TGTGCCAGTGGCGGGACCCCGGTAACCGGGGAGCTGTTTTTT
17	TRBV4-1	TRBJ2-4	TRBD2	.	CASSQPTSGEAKNIQYF	TGCGCCAGCAGCCAACCAACTAGCGGAGAAGCCAAAAACATTCAGTACTTC